This TCR beta chain was sequenced in a study of cytotoxic CD8 clonotypes in ibrutinib-treated CLL. Study as a whole: Responses comprised about 25 partial and 2 complete; at median roughly 70 months, 14 remained remitted and some twelve progressed.

Remarks on this clone: An end of the junction differs from the germline gene, which may be a read error.

The germline CDR1 and CDR2 sequences are ENHRY and SYGVKD. This CDR3 has 14 amino acids. Sequencing sought depths of 1 in 200,000 to 1 in 1 million T cells. Only in-frame clones appear in the TCRdb table, and some are missing; sequencing was by immunoSEQ multiplex PCR. The sample contains around 200,000 clones, approximately 75% of which appear only once. Roughly 1.9 micrograms of genomic DNA from cryopreserved PBMCs went into TCR beta libraries. The clonotype originates from a human donor with chronic lymphocytic leukemia. The chain combines TRBV10-3 with TRBJ1-4; 9 bases match TRBD1. Sample: PBMCs, taken after 12 months of ibrutinib treatment. In DNA, the CDR3 is TGTGCCATCAGTCCCGGGACAGGGAATGTAAAACTGTTTTTT. Translated: CAISPGTGNVKLFF.